This T cell receptor beta chain was documented in a study of T-cell memory formation after mild COVID-19 (dated by TCRdb to the early 2020s). With respect to the entire study: TCR sequence clusters from the two donors were largely donor specific. Two young, previously healthy adult volunteers, one female and one male, were included in the cohort. T-cell clones expanding and contracting after mild COVID-19 in two donors were tracked by longitudinal TCRalpha and TCRbeta repertoire sequencing.

V lost 3 bases and J lost 3 bases; the stretch between them is 11 bases long. Inclusive of the bounding cysteine and phenylalanine, the CDR3 is 14 residues long. Just CDR3 DNA is preserved here, 42 bases in frame from base 1. Sequencing instrument: Illumina NovaSeq 6000. cDNA libraries for TCRalpha and TCRbeta were prepared by 5'RACE using constant-segment primers, with sample barcodes and unique molecular identifiers added. RNA was extracted from every sample with Trizol reagent. The libraries were amplified in two PCR steps, and the second step added a second sample barcode and Illumina TruSeq adapters. Sequencing of the libraries was done on an Illumina NovaSeq, producing 2 x 150 bp paired-end reads. Turning to the authors' computational methods: The reads were demultiplexed and collapsed into UMI-guided consensus sequences using migec v1.2.7. Using mixcr v2.1.11, the UMI consensuses were aligned to TRA and TRB V and J templates and assembled into clonotypes. A clonotype was counted as expanded or contracted only if both edgeR and NoisET called the change significant, with noise models trained on biological replicates. For edgeR calls, a false discovery rate-adjusted p below 0.01 and a log2 fold-change threshold of 1 were applied. As an exploratory analysis of dynamics, max-normalized trajectories of the 1000 most abundant clonotypes were examined with PCA combined with hierarchical clustering. The CD4 or CD8 phenotype of responding clones was assigned using the separately sequenced CD4+ and CD8+ repertoires. The public reads were reanalyzed by TCRdb: fastp trimming at Q25, MiXCR alignment, in-frame beta chains only. Each CDR3 protein appears once, grouped with its most common genes and DNA. The V and J calls were determined by TCRdb, not by the authors. Here the sample has approximately 250,000 distinct CDR3 sequences; roughly 17% occur a single time. Clones ranked in the top ten supply more than 20% of the sample.

The table lists this clonotype with a few counts. Its antigen is currently not known. Per-base qualities were not stored, and no clone one base away is much larger. PBMCs were isolated by Ficoll-Paque density gradient centrifugation. The study at large found these results: Contracting CD4+ clones were found mainly in CM and EM memory subsets, while CD8+ clones were enriched in EMRA. SARS-CoV-2 specificity of the second-wave clones peaking on day 37 was not confirmed. Some responding clones were found in pre-infection memory, which suggests that pre-existing cross-reactive memory T cells took part in the SARS-CoV-2 response. Clones that contracted from day 15 to 85 showed balanced CD4/CD8 phenotypes, whereas a second wave of clones that expanded from day 15 to 37 leaned towards CD4+. The study covered only a couple of mild cases, and larger cohorts including severe cases with pre-infection samples were considered necessary.

The rearrangement combines TRBV12-3 or TRBV12-4 with TRBJ1-1, with no D gene named confidently. The sequence was obtained from a man between 18 and 29 years old who had mild COVID-19 (a few samples of this study predate the infection). The sample titles of this study are shuffled in the database, so cell type and time point are left out; the donor was told from shared clones. What was sequenced was PBMCs or a T cell subset sorted from them (not recorded which). The CDR3 protein is CASSFGPPYTEAFF. The DNA sequence follows: TGTGCCAGCAGTTTCGGGCCACCGTACACTGAAGCTTTCTTT.